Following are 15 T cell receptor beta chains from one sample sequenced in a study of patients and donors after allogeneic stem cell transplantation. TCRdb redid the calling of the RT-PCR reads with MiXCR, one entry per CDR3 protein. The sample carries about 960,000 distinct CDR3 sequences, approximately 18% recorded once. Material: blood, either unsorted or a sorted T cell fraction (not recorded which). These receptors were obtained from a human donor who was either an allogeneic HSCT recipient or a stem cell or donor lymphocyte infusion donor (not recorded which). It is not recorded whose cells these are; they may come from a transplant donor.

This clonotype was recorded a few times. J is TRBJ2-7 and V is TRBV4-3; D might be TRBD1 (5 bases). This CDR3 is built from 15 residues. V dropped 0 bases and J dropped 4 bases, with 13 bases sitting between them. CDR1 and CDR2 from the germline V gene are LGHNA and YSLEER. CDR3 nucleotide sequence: TGCGCCAGCAGCCAAGATCAAGGGCAGGGTTACGAGCAGTACTTC. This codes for CASSQDQGQGYEQYF.

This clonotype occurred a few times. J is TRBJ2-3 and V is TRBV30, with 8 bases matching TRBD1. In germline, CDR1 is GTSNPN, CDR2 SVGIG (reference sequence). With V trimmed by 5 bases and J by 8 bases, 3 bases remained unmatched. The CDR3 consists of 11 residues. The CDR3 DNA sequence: TGTGCCTGGGATACAGGGGGTACGCAGTATTTT. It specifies CAWDTGGTQYF. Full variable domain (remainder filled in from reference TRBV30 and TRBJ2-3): SQTIHQWPATLVQPVGSPLSLECTVEGTSNPNLYWYRQAAGRGLQLLFYSVGIGQISSEVPQNLSASRPQDRQFILSSKKLLLSDSGFYLCAWDTGGTQYFGPGTRLTVL.

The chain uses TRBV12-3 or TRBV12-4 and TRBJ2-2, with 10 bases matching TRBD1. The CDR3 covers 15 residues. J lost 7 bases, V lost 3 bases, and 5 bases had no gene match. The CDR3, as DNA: TGTGCCAGCAGTTTTGGGACAGGGGTAAACGGGGAGCTGTTTTTT. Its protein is CASSFGTGVNGELFF.

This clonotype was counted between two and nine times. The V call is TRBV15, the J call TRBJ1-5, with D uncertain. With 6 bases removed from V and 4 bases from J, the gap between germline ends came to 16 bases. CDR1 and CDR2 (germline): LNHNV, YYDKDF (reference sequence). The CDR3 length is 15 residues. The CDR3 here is CATRLMPQLNQPQHF. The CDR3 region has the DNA TGTGCCACCAGACTTATGCCCCAGCTAAATCAGCCCCAGCATTTT.

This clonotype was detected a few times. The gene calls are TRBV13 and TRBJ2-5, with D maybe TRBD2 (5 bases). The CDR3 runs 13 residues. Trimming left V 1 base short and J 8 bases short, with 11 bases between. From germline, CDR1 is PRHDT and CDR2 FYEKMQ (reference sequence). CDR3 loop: CASSLVKGVTQYF. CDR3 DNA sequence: TGTGCCAGCAGCTTAGTTAAGGGAGTAACCCAGTACTTC.

For the CDR3, the DNA is TGTGCCAGCAGCTCACGACTTAGCCCGACTGGGGCCAACGTCCTGACTTTC. Translating gives CASSSRLSPTGANVLTF. The V gene is TRBV7-9, the J gene TRBJ2-6, with D unresolved. V lost 4 bases, J lost 2 bases, and 15 bases lay in between. The length of the CDR3 is 17 residues. Germline-derived CDR1 and CDR2 are SEHNR and FQNEAQ (reference sequence). The full variable domain, in which reference TRBV7-9 and TRBJ2-6 provide the parts outside the CDR3, is DTGVSQNPRHKITKRGQNVTFRCDPISEHNRLYWYRQTLGQGPEFLTYFQNEAQLEKSRLLSDRFSAERPKGSFSTLEIQRTEQGDSAMYLCASSSRLSPTGANVLTFGAGSRLTVL.

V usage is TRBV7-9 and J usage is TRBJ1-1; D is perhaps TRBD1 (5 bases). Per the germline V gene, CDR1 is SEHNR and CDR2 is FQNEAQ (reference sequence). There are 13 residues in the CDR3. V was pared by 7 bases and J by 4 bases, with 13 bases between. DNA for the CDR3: TGTGCCAGCAACCAAGCGGGGCCCACTGAAGCTTTCTTT. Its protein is CASNQAGPTEAFF.

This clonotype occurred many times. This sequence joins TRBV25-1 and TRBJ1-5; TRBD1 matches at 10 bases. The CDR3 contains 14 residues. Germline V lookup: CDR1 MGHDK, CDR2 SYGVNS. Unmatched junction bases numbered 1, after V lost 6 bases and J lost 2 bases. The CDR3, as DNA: TGTGCCAGCAGCGGGACAGGGGGCAATCAGCCCCAGCATTTT. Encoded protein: CASSGTGGNQPQHF.

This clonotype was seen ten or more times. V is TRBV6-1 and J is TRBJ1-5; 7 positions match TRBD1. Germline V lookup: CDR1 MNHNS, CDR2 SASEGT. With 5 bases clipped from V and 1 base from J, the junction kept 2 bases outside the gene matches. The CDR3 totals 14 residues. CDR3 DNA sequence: TGTGCCAGCAGTCAGGGGGTCAGCAATCAGCCCCAGCATTTT. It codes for CASSQGVSNQPQHF.

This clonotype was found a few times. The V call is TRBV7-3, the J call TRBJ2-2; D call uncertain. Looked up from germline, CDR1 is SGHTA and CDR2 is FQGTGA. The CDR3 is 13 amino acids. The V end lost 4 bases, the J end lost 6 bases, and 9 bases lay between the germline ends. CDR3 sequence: CASSSRRAGELFF. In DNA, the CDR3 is TGTGCCAGCAGCTCCCGACGGGCCGGGGAGCTGTTTTTT. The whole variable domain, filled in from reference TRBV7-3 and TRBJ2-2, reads GAGVSQTPSNKVTEKGKYVELRCDPISGHTALYWYRQSLGQGPEFLIYFQGTGAADDSGLPNDRFFAVRPEGSVSTLKIQRTERGDSAVYLCASSSRRAGELFFGEGSRLTVL.

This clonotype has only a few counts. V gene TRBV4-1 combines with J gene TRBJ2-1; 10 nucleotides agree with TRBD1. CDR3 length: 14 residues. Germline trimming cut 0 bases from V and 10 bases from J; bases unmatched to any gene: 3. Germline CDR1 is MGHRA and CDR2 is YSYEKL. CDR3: CASSQDLGQGEQFF. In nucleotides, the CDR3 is TGCGCCAGCAGCCAAGATTTGGGACAGGGGGAGCAGTTCTTC.

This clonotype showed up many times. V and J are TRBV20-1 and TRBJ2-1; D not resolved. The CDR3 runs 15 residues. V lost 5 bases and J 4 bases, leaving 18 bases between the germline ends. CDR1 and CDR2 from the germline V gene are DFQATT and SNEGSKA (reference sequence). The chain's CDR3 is CSAGVGSSPYNEQFF. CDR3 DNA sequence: TGCAGTGCTGGAGTCGGCAGCTCGCCATACAATGAGCAGTTCTTC.

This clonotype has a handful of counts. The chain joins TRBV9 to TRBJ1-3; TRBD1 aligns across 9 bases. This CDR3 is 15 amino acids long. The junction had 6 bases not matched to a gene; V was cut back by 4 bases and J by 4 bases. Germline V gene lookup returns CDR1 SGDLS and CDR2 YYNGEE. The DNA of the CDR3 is TGTGCCAGCAGCCCCACAGGGGGCCACGGAAACACCATATATTTT. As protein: CASSPTGGHGNTIYF.

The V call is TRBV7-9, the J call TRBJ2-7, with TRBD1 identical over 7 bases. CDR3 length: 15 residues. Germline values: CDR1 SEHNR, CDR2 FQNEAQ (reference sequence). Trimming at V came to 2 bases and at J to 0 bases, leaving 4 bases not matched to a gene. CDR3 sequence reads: CASSLRTGASYEQYF. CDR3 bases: TGTGCCAGCAGCTTAAGGACAGGCGCCTCCTACGAGCAGTACTTC.

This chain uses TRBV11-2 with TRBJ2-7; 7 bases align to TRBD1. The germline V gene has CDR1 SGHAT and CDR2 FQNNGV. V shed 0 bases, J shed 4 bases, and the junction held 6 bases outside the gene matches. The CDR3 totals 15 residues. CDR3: CASSLDPGQPYEQYF. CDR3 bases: TGTGCCAGCAGCTTAGATCCGGGACAGCCTTACGAGCAGTACTTC.